The next 30 T cell receptor beta chains were all read from a single sample in a study of PD-L1 blockade in urothelial cancer. Time point indicated: pretreatment peripheral blood. Profiled with immunoSEQ multiplex PCR; TCRdb holds only in-frame clones, not every one. The repertoire holds roughly 130,000 clones, around 84% seen once, with roughly 2.9% in the top ten. Here the sequenced sample was PBMCs, taken around atezolizumab (anti-PD-L1) treatment. The receptors were sampled from a man aged 50 to 60 with urothelial cancer.

The rearrangement joins TRBV28 to TRBJ1-1; possibly TRBD1 for D (6 bases). The CDR3 has 15 amino acids. Trimming cost V 5 bases and J 5 bases, with 18 bases left between them. CDR1 is MDHEN, CDR2 SYDVKM, per germline. CDR3 region: CASSTGKAPVTEAFF. CDR3 nucleotides: TGTGCCAGCAGTACAGGGAAGGCCCCGGTTACTGAAGCTTTCTTT.

This sequence joins TRBV28 and TRBJ1-5; tentative D call: TRBD1 (5 bases). The V gene lost 1 base and the J gene lost 3 bases, with 10 bases spanning the gap. The germline gives CDR1 MDHEN, CDR2 SYDVKM. This CDR3 contains 15 residues. The chain's CDR3 is CASSLSSGYNQPQHF. The CDR3 DNA sequence: TGTGCCAGCAGTTTATCTTCAGGGTACAATCAGCCCCAGCATTTT.

The chain uses TRBV6-4 and TRBJ1-5; 9 bases are shared with TRBD1. Germline V gene lookup returns CDR1 MRHNA and CDR2 SNTAGT. This CDR3 comprises 15 residues. V lost 6 bases, J lost 5 bases, and 8 bases stayed unmatched. CDR3 DNA sequence: TGTGCCAGCAGAGCGGGACAGGGTTTGTATCAGCCCCAGCATTTT. It encodes CASRAGQGLYQPQHF.

J is TRBJ1-2 and V is TRBV30; 7 positions agree with TRBD1. With V trimmed by 0 bases and J by 6 bases, 1 base remained unmatched. Germline CDR1 GTSNPN, CDR2 SVGIG (reference sequence). The length of the CDR3 is 12 residues. The CDR3 nucleotides read TGTGCCTGGAGTGTACAGGGGAATGGCTACACCTTC. Translating gives CAWSVQGNGYTF.

V and J are TRBV4-2 and TRBJ1-4, with 7 bases matching TRBD1. The germline V gene has CDR1 LGHNA and CDR2 YNFKEQ. After removal of 0 bases from V and 13 bases from J, the junction contained 8 bases not matched to a gene. This CDR3 comprises 14 residues. In nucleotides, the CDR3 is TGTGCCAGCAGCCAAGATGCCGGACAGGTGCCACTGTTTTTT. Translated, it gives CASSQDAGQVPLFF.

Only one count was recorded for this clone. The V call is TRBV10-3, the J call TRBJ2-3; 7 nucleotides agree with TRBD2. V lost 3 bases to trimming and J lost 2 bases; unmatched junction nucleotides: 8. The CDR3 contains 16 residues. Germline V lookup: CDR1 ENHRY, CDR2 SYGVKD. DNA for the CDR3: TGTGCCATCAGTGAAAGGGAGGGAAGGAACACAGATACGCAGTATTTT. Its protein product is CAISEREGRNTDTQYF.

The chain links TRBV27 to TRBJ1-1; TRBD1 matches at 8 bases. Germline lookup yields CDR1 MNHEY and CDR2 SMNVEV (reference sequence). V dropped 0 bases and J dropped 7; count of bases not matched to a gene: 10. CDR3 length: 16 amino acids. The CDR3 coding sequence is TGTGCCAGCAGTTTATCGCCTACAGGGGGAGCCGGTGAAGCTTTCTTT. Translated, it gives CASSLSPTGGAGEAFF.

The genes are TRBV9 and TRBJ2-6; tentatively, D is TRBD1 (6 bases). Trimming removed 3 bases at V and 0 bases at J, with 16 bases between. The CDR3 runs 18 residues. Germline values: CDR1 SGDLS, CDR2 YYNGEE. CDR3 sequence (DNA): TGTGCCAGCAGCGCCCGGACAGCTGCTGACTCTGGGGCCAACGTCCTGACTTTC. This encodes CASSARTAADSGANVLTF.

The chain is built from TRBV19 and TRBJ2-1; no clear D gene. CDR3 length: 14 amino acids. Germline CDR1 and CDR2: LNHDA and SQIVND (reference sequence). V was shortened by 6 bases and J by 2 bases, with 11 bases between the two germline ends. The CDR3 is CASRGGLTYNEQFF. The CDR3 DNA is TGTGCCAGTAGGGGTGGGCTAACCTACAATGAGCAGTTCTTC.

The chain joins TRBV7-9 to TRBJ2-7; 10 bases are a match to TRBD2. V lost 5 bases, J lost 2 bases, and 15 bases stayed unmatched. CDR3 length equals 18 residues. Germline-derived CDR1 and CDR2 are SEHNR and FQNEAQ (reference sequence). The CDR3: CASSPLTGAGLAPYEQYF. CDR3 bases: TGTGCCAGCAGCCCACTGACAGGGGCGGGACTAGCGCCCTACGAGCAGTACTTC.

This rearrangement joins TRBV18 to TRBJ2-5; weak D call: TRBD2 (6 bases). This CDR3 is 13 amino acids long. V shed 3 bases and J shed 7 bases, with 12 bases lying between them. Looked up from germline, CDR1 is KGHSH and CDR2 is LQKENI. Written as DNA, the CDR3 is TGTGCCAGCTCACCCCTAGTGGAGGGGACCCAGTACTTC. This sequence encodes CASSPLVEGTQYF.

The V and J genes are TRBV7-8 and TRBJ2-3; 7 nucleotides align to TRBD1. CDR1 SGHVS and CDR2 FQNEAQ come from the germline V gene. The CDR3 has 16 amino acids. Trimming cost V 2 bases and J 1 base; bases outside gene matches: 6. The CDR3 loop reads CASSLPRTGGTDTQYF. Written as DNA, the CDR3 is TGTGCCAGCAGCTTACCCCGGACAGGAGGCACAGATACGCAGTATTTT.

The genes are TRBV5-4 and TRBJ1-3; no clear D gene. There are 13 residues in the CDR3. Germline values: CDR1 SGHNT, CDR2 YYREEE (reference sequence). Trimming took off 6 bases at V and 1 base at J, with 8 bases between the two ends. CDR3 protein: CASTPGSGNTIYF. CDR3 nucleotide sequence: TGTGCCAGCACCCCGGGGTCTGGAAACACCATATATTTT.

The chain has TRBV11-3 and TRBJ2-3; 9 bases align to TRBD2. J gave up 0 bases and V 2 bases, and 3 bases lay outside the gene matches. This CDR3 has 16 residues. Germline V gene data show CDR1 as SGHNT and CDR2 as YENEEA. CDR3 nucleotides: TGTGCCAGCAGCTTACTTAGCGGGAGTAGCACAGATACGCAGTATTTT. Translation: CASSLLSGSSTDTQYF.

The table lists this clone with a count of one. V and J are TRBV4-2 and TRBJ2-5; D is perhaps TRBD2 (5 bases). CDR1 is LGHNA and CDR2 is YNFKEQ in the germline V gene. The CDR3 loop spans 15 amino acids. V lost 2 bases to trimming and J lost 3 bases, with 13 bases between them. The CDR3 loop reads CASSQLAKAEETQYF. Written as DNA, the CDR3 is TGTGCCAGCAGCCAATTGGCGAAAGCGGAAGAGACCCAGTACTTC.

This chain joins TRBV9 and TRBJ2-5; D gene uncertain. The CDR3 covers 16 residues. Germline V lookup: CDR1 SGDLS, CDR2 YYNGEE. V dropped 1 base and J dropped 1 base, with 14 bases sitting between them. CDR3: CASSVRSYGSQETQYF. In DNA form, the CDR3 reads TGTGCCAGCAGCGTAAGAAGTTACGGTTCCCAAGAGACCCAGTACTTC.

This clone was seen more than once but under ten times. This sequence joins TRBV28 and TRBJ1-5; possible D gene TRBD1, 5 bases. Germline CDR1 and CDR2: MDHEN and SYDVKM. CDR3 length: 12 amino acids. V lost 10 bases to trimming and J lost 3 bases, with 10 bases between them. The CDR3 sequence is CAIQGANQPQHF. CDR3 nucleotide sequence: TGTGCCATCCAGGGCGCCAATCAGCCCCAGCATTTT.

The rearrangement joins TRBV15 to TRBJ1-2; 9 nucleotides line up with TRBD1. The germline V gene has CDR1 LNHNV and CDR2 YYDKDF (reference sequence). J gave up 4 bases and V 3 bases, and 3 bases lay outside the gene matches. The CDR3 runs to 14 residues. The CDR3 here is CATSRDRGGYGYTF. The CDR3 coding sequence is TGTGCCACCAGCAGGGACAGGGGTGGCTATGGCTACACCTTC.

V and J are TRBV2 and TRBJ2-3; no firm D call. Germline assignment: CDR1 SNHLY and CDR2 FYNNEI. The V end was cut by 10 bases, the J end by 3 bases, with 14 bases between. The CDR3 length is 13 residues. CDR3 sequence: CATTAGSTDTQYF. In DNA form, the CDR3 reads TGTGCCACCACCGCAGGCAGTACAGATACGCAGTATTTT.

The chain couples TRBV5-1 to TRBJ2-2, with a tentative D call TRBD1 (5 bases). In germline, CDR1 is SGHRS, CDR2 YFSETQ. The length of the CDR3 is 14 residues. Between the trimmed V and J ends, which lost 4 bases and 4 bases, there was a span of 11 bases. The DNA for the CDR3 is TGCGCCAGCAGCAAGGCAGGGATCACCGGGGAGCTGTTTTTT. Its protein product is CASSKAGITGELFF.

The chain joins TRBV9 to TRBJ2-5; no clear D. V was shortened by 0 bases and J by 2 bases, with 11 bases between the two germline ends. The CDR3 spans 15 residues. Germline V gives CDR1 SGDLS, CDR2 YYNGEE. The CDR3, as DNA: TGTGCCAGCAGCGTAGGGGCAAACAAACAAGAGACCCAGTACTTC. The encoded protein is CASSVGANKQETQYF.

CDR3 nucleotides: TGTGCCAGCAAAGAGGAGAGCTCTGGGGCCAACGTCCTGACTTTC. Amino acids: CASKEESSGANVLTF. The genes are TRBV2 and TRBJ2-6, with unresolved D. The CDR3 sequence is 15 residues long. Trimming took 7 bases from V and 0 from J, leaving 10 bases between them. CDR1 and CDR2 from the germline V gene are SNHLY and FYNNEI. Full variable domain (remainder filled in from reference TRBV2 and TRBJ2-6): EPEVTQTPSHQVTQMGQEVILRCVPISNHLYFYWYRQILGQKVEFLVSFYNNEISEKSEIFDDQFSVERPDGSNFTLKIRSTKLEDSAMYFCASKEESSGANVLTFGAGSRLTVL.

J is TRBJ1-2 and V is TRBV6-5; 7 bases match TRBD1. This CDR3 is 14 amino acids long. The V segment lost 7 bases and the J segment 2 bases; nucleotides outside the gene matches: 7. CDR1 and CDR2 from the germline V gene are MNHEY and SVGAGI. The CDR3 nucleotides read TGTGCCAGCACCCAAATAGGGGGCAACTATGGCTACACCTTC. It specifies CASTQIGGNYGYTF.

The chain has TRBV28 and TRBJ2-7; 9 nucleotides match TRBD2. CDR3 length: 14 residues. After removal of 3 bases from V and 7 bases from J, the junction contained 7 bases not matched to a gene. CDR1 and CDR2 (germline): MDHEN, SYDVKM. The CDR3 nucleotides are TGTGCCAGCAGTTTCGCTAGCGGGATAGGGGAGCAGTACTTC. Translated, it gives CASSFASGIGEQYF. Full variable domain (remainder filled in from reference TRBV28 and TRBJ2-7): DVKVTQSSRYLVKRTGEKVFLECVQDMDHENMFWYRQDPGLGLRLIYFSYDVKMKEKGDIPEGYSVSREKKERFSLILESASTNQTSMYLCASSFASGIGEQYFGPGTRLTVT.

CDR3 sequence reads: CASSSGGETQYF. The CDR3 DNA follows: TGTGCCAGCAGCTCCGGGGGAGAGACCCAGTACTTC. The rearrangement uses TRBV11-2 and TRBJ2-5; TRBD2 is a possible D gene (6 bases). From germline, CDR1 is SGHAT and CDR2 FQNNGV. CDR3 length: 12 amino acids. Trimming stripped 4 bases from V and 4 bases from J, with 7 bases between.

The rearrangement uses TRBV28 and TRBJ1-2; 9 positions match TRBD1. V gave up 8 bases and J gave up 7 bases; unmatched junction bases: 29. The germline CDR1 and CDR2 sequences are MDHEN and SYDVKM. The CDR3 is 20 amino acids. The CDR3 spells CASGSGRTGDVTNPPSGYTF. DNA for the CDR3: TGTGCCAGCGGGTCTGGGAGGACAGGGGACGTAACAAACCCTCCTTCTGGCTACACCTTC.

This sequence joins TRBV10-3 and TRBJ2-1; 12 bases match TRBD2. The CDR3 loop spans 15 amino acids. CDR1 is ENHRY and CDR2 is SYGVKD in the germline V gene. Losses at the gene ends were 6 bases for V and 4 bases for J; bases not matched to a gene: 4. The CDR3 loop reads CAISLLAGGYNEQFF. The CDR3 DNA reads as TGTGCCATCAGCTTACTAGCGGGAGGATACAATGAGCAGTTCTTC.

This chain uses TRBV2 with TRBJ2-7; a weak D match, TRBD2 (5 bases). CDR1 and CDR2 from the germline V gene are SNHLY and FYNNEI. V was shortened by 4 bases and J by 5 bases, with 18 bases between the two germline ends. The CDR3 is made up of 15 amino acids. CDR3 region: CASSGRDLGVNEQYF. In DNA, the CDR3 is TGTGCCAGCAGTGGTCGGGATCTCGGAGTGAACGAGCAGTACTTC.

This chain joins TRBV2 and TRBJ1-5, with a tentative D call TRBD1 (6 bases). CDR1 and CDR2 from the germline V gene are SNHLY and FYNNEI. The CDR3 runs 15 residues. The V and J ends lost 7 bases and 0 bases respectively, with 13 bases between them. CDR3 coding DNA: TGTGCCAGCACCAAGGACAGACATAGCAATCAGCCCCAGCATTTT. Translated: CASTKDRHSNQPQHF. Full variable domain (outside the CDR3, taken from reference TRBV2 and TRBJ1-5): EPEVTQTPSHQVTQMGQEVILRCVPISNHLYFYWYRQILGQKVEFLVSFYNNEISEKSEIFDDQFSVERPDGSNFTLKIRSTKLEDSAMYFCASTKDRHSNQPQHFGDGTRLSIL.

This rearrangement joins TRBV14 to TRBJ2-3; 8 bases line up with TRBD2. The CDR3 contains 15 residues. Germline CDR1 and CDR2: SGHDN and FVKESK. Trimming removed 5 bases from V and 0 bases from J; junction bases left unmatched: 4. The CDR3 region is CASSISGISTDTQYF. The CDR3 DNA is TGTGCCAGCAGCATTAGCGGGATTAGCACAGATACGCAGTATTTT.